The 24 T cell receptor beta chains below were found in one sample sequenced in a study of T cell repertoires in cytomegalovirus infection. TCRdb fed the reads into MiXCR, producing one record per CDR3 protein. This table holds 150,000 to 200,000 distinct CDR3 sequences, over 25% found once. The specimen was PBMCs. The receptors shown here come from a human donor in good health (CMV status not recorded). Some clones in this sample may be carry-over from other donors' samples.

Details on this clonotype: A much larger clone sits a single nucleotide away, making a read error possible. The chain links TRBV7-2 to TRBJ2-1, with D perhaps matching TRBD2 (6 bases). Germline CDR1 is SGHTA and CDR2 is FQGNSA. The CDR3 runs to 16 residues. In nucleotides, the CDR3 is TGTGCCAACAGCCGGATACGGGGGAGCTCCTACAATGAGCAGTTCTTC. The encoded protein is CANSRIRGSSYNEQFF.

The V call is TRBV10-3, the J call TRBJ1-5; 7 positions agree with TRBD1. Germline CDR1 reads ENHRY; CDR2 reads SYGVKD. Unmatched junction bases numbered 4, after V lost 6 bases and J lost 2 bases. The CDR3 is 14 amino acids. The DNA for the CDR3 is TGTGCCATCAGACAGGGGTTCGGCAATCAGCCCCAGCATTTT. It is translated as CAIRQGFGNQPQHF.

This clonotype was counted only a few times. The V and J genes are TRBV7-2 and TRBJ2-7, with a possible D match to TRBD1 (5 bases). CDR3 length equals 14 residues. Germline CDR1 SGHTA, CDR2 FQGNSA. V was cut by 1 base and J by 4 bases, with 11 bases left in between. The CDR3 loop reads CASSLGGQQYEQYF. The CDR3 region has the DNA TGTGCCAGCAGCTTAGGGGGCCAACAATACGAGCAGTACTTC. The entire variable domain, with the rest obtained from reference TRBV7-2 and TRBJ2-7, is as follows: GAGVSQSPSNKVTEKGKDVELRCDPISGHTALYWYRQSLGQGLEFLIYFQGNSAPDKSGLPSDRFSAERTGGSVSTLTIQRTQQEDSAVYLCASSLGGQQYEQYFGPGTRLTVT.

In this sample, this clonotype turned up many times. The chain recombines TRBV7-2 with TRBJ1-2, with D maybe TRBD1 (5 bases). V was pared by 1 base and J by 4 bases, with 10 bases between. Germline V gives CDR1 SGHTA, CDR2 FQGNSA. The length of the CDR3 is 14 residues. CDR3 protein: CASSLVGESYGYTF. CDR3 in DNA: TGTGCCAGCAGCTTAGTGGGGGAAAGCTATGGCTACACCTTC.

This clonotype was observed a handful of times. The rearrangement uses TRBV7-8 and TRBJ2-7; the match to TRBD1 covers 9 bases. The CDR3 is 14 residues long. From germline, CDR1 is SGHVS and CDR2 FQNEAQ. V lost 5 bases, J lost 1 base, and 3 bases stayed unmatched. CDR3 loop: CASSQGTGSYEQYF. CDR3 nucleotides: TGTGCCAGCAGCCAAGGGACAGGGTCCTACGAGCAGTACTTC.

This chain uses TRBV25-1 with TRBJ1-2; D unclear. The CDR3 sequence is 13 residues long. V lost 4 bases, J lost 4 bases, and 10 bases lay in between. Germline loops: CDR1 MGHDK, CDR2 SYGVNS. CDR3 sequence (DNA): TGTGCCAGCAGTGTGGCTGAACTCTATGGCTACACCTTC. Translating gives CASSVAELYGYTF.

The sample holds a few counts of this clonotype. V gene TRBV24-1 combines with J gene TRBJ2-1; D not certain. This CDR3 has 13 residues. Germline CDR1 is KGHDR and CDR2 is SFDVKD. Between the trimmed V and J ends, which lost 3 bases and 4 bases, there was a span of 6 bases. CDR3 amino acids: CATSDPGYNEQFF. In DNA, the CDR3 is TGTGCCACCAGTGATCCCGGTTACAATGAGCAGTTCTTC.

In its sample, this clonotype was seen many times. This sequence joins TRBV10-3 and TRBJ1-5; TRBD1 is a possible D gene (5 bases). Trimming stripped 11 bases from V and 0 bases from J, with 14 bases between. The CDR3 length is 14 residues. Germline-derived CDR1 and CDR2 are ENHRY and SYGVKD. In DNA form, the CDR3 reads TGTGCCGCCGACAGTCGGGGTAGCAATCAGCCCCAGCATTTT. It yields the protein CAADSRGSNQPQHF.

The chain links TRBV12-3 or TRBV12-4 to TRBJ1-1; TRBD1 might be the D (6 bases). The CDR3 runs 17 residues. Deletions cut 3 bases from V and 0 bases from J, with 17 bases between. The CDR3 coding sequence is TGTGCCAGCAGTTTCCATCTACAGGGTAACATGAACACTGAAGCTTTCTTT. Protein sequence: CASSFHLQGNMNTEAFF.

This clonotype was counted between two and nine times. The CDR3 protein is CASSPSSAETQYF. CDR3 bases: TGTGCCAGCAGTCCTTCTAGCGCGGAGACCCAGTACTTC. The genes are TRBV25-1 and TRBJ2-5; a weak D match, TRBD2 (6 bases). The CDR3 length is 13 residues. The germline V gene has CDR1 MGHDK and CDR2 SYGVNS. V was shortened by 5 bases and J by 5 bases, with 12 bases between the two germline ends. Variable domain in full (rest from reference TRBV25-1 and TRBJ2-5): EADIYQTPRYLVIGTGKKITLECSQTMGHDKMYWYQQDPGMELHLIHYSYGVNSTEKGDLSSESTVSRIRTEHFPLTLESARPSHTSQYLCASSPSSAETQYFGPGTRLLVL.

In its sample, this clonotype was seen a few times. The CDR3 DNA follows: TGTGCCACCCGACCGGACACTAACTATGGCTACACCTTC. This codes for CATRPDTNYGYTF. V and J are TRBV2 and TRBJ1-2, with D maybe TRBD1 (5 bases). Trimming stripped 10 bases from V and 0 bases from J, with 12 bases between. The CDR3 runs to 13 residues. CDR1 and CDR2 (germline): SNHLY, FYNNEI.

The CDR3: CASSFEGQGTEAFF. The CDR3 bases are TGCGCCAGCAGCTTCGAAGGACAGGGCACTGAAGCTTTCTTT. V gene TRBV5-1 combines with J gene TRBJ1-1; 8 nucleotides line up with TRBD1. The length of the CDR3 is 14 residues. Trimming cost V 2 bases and J 4 bases; bases outside gene matches: 4. CDR1 SGHRS and CDR2 YFSETQ come from the germline V gene.

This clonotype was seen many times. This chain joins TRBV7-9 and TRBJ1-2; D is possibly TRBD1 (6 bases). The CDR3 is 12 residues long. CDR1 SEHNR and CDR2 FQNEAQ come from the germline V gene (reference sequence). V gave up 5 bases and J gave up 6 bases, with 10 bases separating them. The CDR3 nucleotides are TGTGCCAGCAGCAACAGACAGGATGGCTACACCTTC. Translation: CASSNRQDGYTF.

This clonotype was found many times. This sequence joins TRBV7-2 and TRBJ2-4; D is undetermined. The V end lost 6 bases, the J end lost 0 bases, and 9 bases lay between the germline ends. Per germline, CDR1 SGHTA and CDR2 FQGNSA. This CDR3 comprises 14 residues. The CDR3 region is CASSPVLAKNIQYF. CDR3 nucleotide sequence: TGTGCCAGCAGTCCAGTCCTAGCCAAAAACATTCAGTACTTC.

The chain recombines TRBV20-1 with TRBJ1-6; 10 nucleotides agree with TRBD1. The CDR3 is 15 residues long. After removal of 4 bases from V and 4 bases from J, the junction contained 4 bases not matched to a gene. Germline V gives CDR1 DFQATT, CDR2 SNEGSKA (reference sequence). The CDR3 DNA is TGCAGTGCTACTGGGACAGGGGCTTATAATTCACCCCTCCACTTT. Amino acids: CSATGTGAYNSPLHF.

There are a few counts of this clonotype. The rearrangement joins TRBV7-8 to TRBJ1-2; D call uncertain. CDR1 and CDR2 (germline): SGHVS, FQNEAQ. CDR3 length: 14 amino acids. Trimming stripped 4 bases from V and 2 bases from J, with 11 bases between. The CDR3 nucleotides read TGTGCCAGCAGCTCCTCCCCCCCCAACTATGGCTACACCTTC. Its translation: CASSSSPPNYGYTF.

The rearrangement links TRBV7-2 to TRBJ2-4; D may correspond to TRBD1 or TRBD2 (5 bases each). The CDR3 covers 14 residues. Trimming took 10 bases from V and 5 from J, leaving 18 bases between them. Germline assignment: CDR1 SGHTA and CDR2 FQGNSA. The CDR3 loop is CATQVVEGQNIQYF. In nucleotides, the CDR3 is TGTGCCACCCAGGTCGTCGAGGGACAAAACATTCAGTACTTC.

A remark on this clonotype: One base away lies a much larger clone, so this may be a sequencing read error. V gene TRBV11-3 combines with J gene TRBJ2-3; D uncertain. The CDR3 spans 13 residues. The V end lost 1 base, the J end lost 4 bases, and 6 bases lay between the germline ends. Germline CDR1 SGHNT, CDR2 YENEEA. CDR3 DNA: TGTGCCAGCAGCTTAGGGATGTCAGATACGCAGTATTTT. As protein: CASSLGMSDTQYF.

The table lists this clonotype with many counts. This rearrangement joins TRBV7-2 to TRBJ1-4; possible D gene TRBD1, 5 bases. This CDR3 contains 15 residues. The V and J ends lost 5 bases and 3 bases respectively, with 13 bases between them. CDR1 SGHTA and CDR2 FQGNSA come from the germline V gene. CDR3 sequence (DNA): TGTGCCAGCAGCCCCAGGGCCGTCGCTAATGAAAAACTGTTTTTT. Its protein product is CASSPRAVANEKLFF. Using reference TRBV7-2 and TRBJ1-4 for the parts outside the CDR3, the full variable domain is GAGVSQSPSNKVTEKGKDVELRCDPISGHTALYWYRQSLGQGLEFLIYFQGNSAPDKSGLPSDRFSAERTGGSVSTLTIQRTQQEDSAVYLCASSPRAVANEKLFFGSGTQLSVL.

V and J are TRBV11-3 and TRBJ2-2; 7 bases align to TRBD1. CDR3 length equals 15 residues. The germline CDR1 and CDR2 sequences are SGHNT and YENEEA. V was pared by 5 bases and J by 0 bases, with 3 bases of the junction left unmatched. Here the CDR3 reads CASSRDSSNTGELFF. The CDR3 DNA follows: TGTGCCAGCAGCCGGGACAGTTCGAACACCGGGGAGCTGTTTTTT.

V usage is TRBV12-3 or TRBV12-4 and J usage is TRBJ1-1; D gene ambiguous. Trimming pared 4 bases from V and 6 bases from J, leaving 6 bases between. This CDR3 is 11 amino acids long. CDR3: CASSSQAEAFF. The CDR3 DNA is TGTGCCAGCAGTTCCCAGGCTGAAGCTTTCTTT.

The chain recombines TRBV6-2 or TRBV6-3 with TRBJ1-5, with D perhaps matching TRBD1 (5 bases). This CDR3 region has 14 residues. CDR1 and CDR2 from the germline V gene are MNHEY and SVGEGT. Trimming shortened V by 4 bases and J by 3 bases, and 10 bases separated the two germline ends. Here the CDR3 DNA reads TGTGCCAGCAGTTCCGCGGGACTCAATCAGCCCCAGCATTTT. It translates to CASSSAGLNQPQHF.

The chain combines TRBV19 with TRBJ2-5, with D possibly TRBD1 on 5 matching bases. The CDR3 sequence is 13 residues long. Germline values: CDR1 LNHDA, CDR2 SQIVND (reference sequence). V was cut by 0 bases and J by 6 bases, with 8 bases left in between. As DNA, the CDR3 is TGTGCCAGTAGTATAGATGCAGGGAAGACCCAGTACTTC. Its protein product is CASSIDAGKTQYF.

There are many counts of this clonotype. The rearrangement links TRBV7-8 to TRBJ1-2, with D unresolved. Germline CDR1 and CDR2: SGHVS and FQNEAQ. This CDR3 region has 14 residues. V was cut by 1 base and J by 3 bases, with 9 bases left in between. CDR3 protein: CASSLDPSDYGYTF. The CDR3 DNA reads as TGTGCCAGCAGCTTAGACCCCTCGGACTATGGCTACACCTTC.